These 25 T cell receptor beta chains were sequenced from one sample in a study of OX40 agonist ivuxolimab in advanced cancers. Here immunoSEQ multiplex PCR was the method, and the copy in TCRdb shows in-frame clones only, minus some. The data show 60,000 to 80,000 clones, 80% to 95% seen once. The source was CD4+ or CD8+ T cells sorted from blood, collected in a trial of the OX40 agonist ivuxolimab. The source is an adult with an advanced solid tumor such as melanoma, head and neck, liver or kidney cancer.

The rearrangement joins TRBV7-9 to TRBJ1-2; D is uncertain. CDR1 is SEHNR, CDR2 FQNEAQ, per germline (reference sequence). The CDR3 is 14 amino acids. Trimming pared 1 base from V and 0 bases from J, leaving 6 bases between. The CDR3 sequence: CASSLEVTNYGYTF. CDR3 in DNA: TGTGCCAGCAGCTTAGAGGTGACTAACTATGGCTACACCTTC.

The CDR3 nucleotides are TGTGCCAGTAGTAAAACTAGCGGGAGGGCAGGTGAGACCCAGTACTTC. Residues: CASSKTSGRAGETQYF. V and J are TRBV19 and TRBJ2-5; 13 bases line up with TRBD2. Trimming cost V 4 bases and J 5 bases; bases outside gene matches: 7. CDR3 length equals 16 residues. CDR1 is LNHDA, CDR2 SQIVND, per germline (reference sequence).

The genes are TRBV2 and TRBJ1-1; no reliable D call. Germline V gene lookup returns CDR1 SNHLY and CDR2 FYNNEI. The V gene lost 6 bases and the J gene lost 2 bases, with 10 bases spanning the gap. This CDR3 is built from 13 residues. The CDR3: CASRADGNTEAFF. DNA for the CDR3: TGTGCCAGCAGGGCAGACGGTAACACTGAAGCTTTCTTT.

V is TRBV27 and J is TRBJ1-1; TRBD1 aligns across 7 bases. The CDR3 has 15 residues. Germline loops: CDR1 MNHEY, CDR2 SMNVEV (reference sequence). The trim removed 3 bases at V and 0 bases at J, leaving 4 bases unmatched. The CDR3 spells CASSFQGGLNTEAFF. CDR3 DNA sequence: TGTGCCAGCAGTTTCCAGGGGGGATTGAACACTGAAGCTTTCTTT.

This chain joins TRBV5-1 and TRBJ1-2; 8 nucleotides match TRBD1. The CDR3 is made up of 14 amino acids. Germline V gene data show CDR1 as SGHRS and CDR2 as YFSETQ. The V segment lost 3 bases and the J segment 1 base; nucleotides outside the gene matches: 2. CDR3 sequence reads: CASSWTGNNYGYTF. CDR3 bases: TGCGCCAGCAGCTGGACAGGGAATAACTATGGCTACACCTTC.

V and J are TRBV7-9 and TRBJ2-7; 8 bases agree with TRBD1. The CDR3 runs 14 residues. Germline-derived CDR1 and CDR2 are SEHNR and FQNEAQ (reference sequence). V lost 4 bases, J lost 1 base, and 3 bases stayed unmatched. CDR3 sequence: CASSYDRGSYEQYF. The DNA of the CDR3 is TGTGCCAGCAGCTACGACAGGGGATCCTACGAGCAGTACTTC.

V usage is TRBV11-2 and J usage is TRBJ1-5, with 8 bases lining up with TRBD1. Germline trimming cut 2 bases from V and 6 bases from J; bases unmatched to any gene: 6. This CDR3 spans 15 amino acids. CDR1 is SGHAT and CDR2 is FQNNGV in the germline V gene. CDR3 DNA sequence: TGTGCCAGCAGCTTAATGGGGGACAGGAGTCAGCCCCAGCATTTT. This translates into CASSLMGDRSQPQHF.

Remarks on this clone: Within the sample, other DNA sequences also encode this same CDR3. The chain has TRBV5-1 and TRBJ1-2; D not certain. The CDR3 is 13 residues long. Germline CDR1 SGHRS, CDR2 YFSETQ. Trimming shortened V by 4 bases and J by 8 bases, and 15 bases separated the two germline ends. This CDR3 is CASSRTVGYGYTF. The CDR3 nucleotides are TGCGCCAGCAGCCGAACAGTTGGCTACGGCTACACCTTC.

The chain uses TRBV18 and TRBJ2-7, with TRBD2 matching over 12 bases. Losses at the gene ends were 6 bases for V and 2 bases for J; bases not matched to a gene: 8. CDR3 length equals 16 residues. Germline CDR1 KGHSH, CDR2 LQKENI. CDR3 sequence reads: CASSLGLAGGAYEQYF. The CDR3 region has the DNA TGTGCCAGCTCCCTGGGACTAGCGGGTGGTGCCTACGAGCAGTACTTC.

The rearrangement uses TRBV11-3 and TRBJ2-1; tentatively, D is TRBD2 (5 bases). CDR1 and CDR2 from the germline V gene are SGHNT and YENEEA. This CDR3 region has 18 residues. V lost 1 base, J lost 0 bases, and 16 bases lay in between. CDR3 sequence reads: CASSLGAAGGSSYNEQFF. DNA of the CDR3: TGTGCCAGCAGCTTAGGAGCGGCGGGCGGTAGCTCCTACAATGAGCAGTTCTTC.

The CDR3 DNA sequence: TGCGCCAGCAGGACTAGCGAATACTCCTACAATGAGCAGTTCTTC. Residues: CASRTSEYSYNEQFF. The chain combines TRBV10-2 with TRBJ2-1; 8 bases match TRBD2. The length of the CDR3 is 15 residues. In germline, CDR1 is WSHSY, CDR2 SAAADI. With 6 bases clipped from V and 0 bases from J, the junction kept 4 bases outside the gene matches.

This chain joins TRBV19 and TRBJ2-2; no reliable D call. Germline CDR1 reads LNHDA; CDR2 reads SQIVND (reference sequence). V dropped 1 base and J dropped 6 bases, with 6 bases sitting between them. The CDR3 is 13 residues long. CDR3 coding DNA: TGTGCCAGTAGTATAGTGGGTCCCGGGGAGCTGTTTTTT. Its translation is CASSIVGPGELFF. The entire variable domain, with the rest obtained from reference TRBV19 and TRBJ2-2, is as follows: DGGITQSPKYLFRKEGQNVTLSCEQNLNHDAMYWYRQDPGQGLRLIYYSQIVNDFQKGDIAEGYSVSREKKESFPLTVTSAQKNPTAFYLCASSIVGPGELFFGEGSRLTVL.

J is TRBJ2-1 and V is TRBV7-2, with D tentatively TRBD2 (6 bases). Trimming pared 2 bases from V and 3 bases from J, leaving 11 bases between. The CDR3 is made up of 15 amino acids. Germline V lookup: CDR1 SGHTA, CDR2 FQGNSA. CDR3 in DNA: TGTGCCAGCAGCTTAACTAGCCGGAGCTACAATGAGCAGTTCTTC. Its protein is CASSLTSRSYNEQFF.

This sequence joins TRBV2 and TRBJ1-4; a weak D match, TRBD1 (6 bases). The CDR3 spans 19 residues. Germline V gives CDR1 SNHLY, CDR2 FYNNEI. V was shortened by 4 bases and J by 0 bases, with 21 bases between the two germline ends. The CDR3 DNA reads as TGTGCCAGCAGTGTATCGGTAAGGGGGATACTTCCAACTAATGAAAAACTGTTTTTT. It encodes CASSVSVRGILPTNEKLFF.

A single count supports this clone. The CDR3 DNA follows: TGTGCCAGCGGAGCGGGAGGGCCCCACAATGAGCAGTTCTTC. This sequence encodes CASGAGGPHNEQFF. V usage is TRBV27 and J usage is TRBJ2-1; 10 positions agree with TRBD2. J gave up 5 bases and V 8 bases, and 6 bases lay outside the gene matches. Germline V lookup: CDR1 MNHEY, CDR2 SMNVEV (reference sequence). The CDR3 is 14 amino acids.

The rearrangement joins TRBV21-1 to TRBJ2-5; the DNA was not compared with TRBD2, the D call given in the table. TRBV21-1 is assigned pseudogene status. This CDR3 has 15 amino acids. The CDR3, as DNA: TGTGCCAGCAGTCCGCAAGTGGAGGGTTTGGAGACCCAGTACTTC. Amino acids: CASSPQVEGLETQYF.

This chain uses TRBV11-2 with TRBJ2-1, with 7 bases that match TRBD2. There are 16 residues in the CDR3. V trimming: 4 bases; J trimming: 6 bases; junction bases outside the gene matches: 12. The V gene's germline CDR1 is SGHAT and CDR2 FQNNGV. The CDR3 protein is CASSSRAGQAFNEQFF. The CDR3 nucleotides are TGTGCCAGCAGCTCCCGAGCGGGGCAAGCGTTCAATGAGCAGTTCTTC.

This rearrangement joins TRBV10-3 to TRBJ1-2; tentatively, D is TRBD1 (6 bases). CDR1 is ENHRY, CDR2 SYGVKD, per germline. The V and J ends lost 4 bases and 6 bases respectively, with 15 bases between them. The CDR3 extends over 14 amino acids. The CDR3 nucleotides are TGTGCCATCAGTGTCGGAGGGGGGGTGCATGGCTACACCTTC. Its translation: CAISVGGGVHGYTF.

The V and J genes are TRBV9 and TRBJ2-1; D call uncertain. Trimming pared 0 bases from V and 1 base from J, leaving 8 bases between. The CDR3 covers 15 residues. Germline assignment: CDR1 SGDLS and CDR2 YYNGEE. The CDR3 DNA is TGTGCCAGCAGCGTAGCCTGGGAATCCTACAATGAGCAGTTCTTC. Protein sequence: CASSVAWESYNEQFF. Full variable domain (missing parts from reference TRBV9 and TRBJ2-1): DSGVTQTPKHLITATGQRVTLRCSPRSGDLSVYWYQQSLDQGLQFLIQYYNGEERAKGNILERFSAQQFPDLHSELNLSSLELGDSALYFCASSVAWESYNEQFFGPGTRLTVL.

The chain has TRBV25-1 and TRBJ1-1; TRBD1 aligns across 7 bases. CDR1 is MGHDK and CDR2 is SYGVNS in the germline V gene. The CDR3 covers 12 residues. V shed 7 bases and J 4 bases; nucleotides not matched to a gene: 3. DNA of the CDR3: TGTGCCAGCAATCAGGGGGTCACTGAAGCTTTCTTT. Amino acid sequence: CASNQGVTEAFF.

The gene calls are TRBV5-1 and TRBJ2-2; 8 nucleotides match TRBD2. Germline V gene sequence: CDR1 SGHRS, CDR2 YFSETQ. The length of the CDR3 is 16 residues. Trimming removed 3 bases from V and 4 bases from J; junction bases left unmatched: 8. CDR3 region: CASSSTSGPSTGELFF. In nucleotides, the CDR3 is TGCGCCAGCAGCTCCACTAGCGGTCCGAGCACCGGGGAGCTGTTTTTT.

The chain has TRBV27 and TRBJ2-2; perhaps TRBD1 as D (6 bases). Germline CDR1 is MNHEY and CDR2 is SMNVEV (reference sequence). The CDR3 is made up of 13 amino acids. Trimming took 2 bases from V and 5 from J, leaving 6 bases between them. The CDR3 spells CASSLRGTGELFF. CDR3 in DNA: TGTGCCAGCAGTTTAAGGGGGACCGGGGAGCTGTTTTTT.

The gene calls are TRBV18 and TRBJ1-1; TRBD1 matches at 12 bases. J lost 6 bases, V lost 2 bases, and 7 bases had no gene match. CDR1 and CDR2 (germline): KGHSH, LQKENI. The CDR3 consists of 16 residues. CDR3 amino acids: CASSPKGTGGIAEAFF. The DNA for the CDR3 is TGTGCCAGCTCACCAAAGGGGACAGGGGGCATCGCTGAAGCTTTCTTT.

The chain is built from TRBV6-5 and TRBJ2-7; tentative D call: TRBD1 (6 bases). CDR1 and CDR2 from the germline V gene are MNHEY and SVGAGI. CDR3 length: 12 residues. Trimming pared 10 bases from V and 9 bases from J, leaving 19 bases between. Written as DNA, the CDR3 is TGTGCCACTTCGCAGGGGCTGTTCGGGCAGTACTTC. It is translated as CATSQGLFGQYF.

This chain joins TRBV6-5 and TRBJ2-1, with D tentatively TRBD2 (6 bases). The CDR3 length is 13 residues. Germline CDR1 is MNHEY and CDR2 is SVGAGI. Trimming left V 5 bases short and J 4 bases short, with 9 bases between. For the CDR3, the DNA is TGTGCCAGCAGTCCTGGACTATACAATGAGCAGTTCTTC. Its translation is CASSPGLYNEQFF.